This is a list of T cell receptor beta chains from one sample in a study of blood T cell repertoires in COVID-19. The data were produced by immunoSEQ multiplex PCR, yet TCRdb's version contains in-frame clones alone and is incomplete. The data hold tens of thousands of clones, with roughly 82% observed a single time. Input material: peripheral blood. All receptors derive from a woman aged 80 or over with acute or convalescent COVID-19. Both conserved end residues are part of each CDR3. The order of the fields is J gene, CDR3 length, V gene, clone size, D gene, CDR3 protein, CDR3 DNA. D genes are given only for firm matches. A clone size is listed for some rows: how often the clone was seen (once, few, many), or a class if it is expanded.

j_gene: TRBJ2-1; len: 15; v_gene: TRBV19; abundance: -; d_gene: TRBD2; CDR3aa: CASSRAGAPLGEQFF; CDR3nt: TGTGCCAGTAGTAGAGCGGGGGCTCCTTTGGGTGAGCAGTTCTTC
j_gene: TRBJ2-1; len: 15; v_gene: TRBV21-1; abundance: -; d_gene: -; CDR3aa: CASSRSRGSYNEQFF; CDR3nt: TGTGCCAGCAGCAGGAGCCGGGGATCCTACAATGAGCAGTTCTTC
j_gene: TRBJ2-3; len: 12; v_gene: TRBV6-5; abundance: few; d_gene: -; CDR3aa: CASSSGSDTQYF; CDR3nt: TGTGCCAGCAGTTCGGGTAGCGATACGCAGTATTTT
j_gene: TRBJ2-3; len: 12; v_gene: TRBV5-1; abundance: -; d_gene: -; CDR3aa: CASSRPTDTQYF; CDR3nt: TGCGCCAGCAGCCGTCCCACAGATACGCAGTATTTT
j_gene: TRBJ2-2; len: 14; v_gene: TRBV19; abundance: -; d_gene: TRBD2; CDR3aa: CASSSGGAAGELFF; CDR3nt: TGTGCCAGTAGTAGCGGGGGGGCTGCCGGGGAGCTGTTTTTT
j_gene: TRBJ2-7; len: 16; v_gene: TRBV5-1; abundance: -; d_gene: TRBD2; CDR3aa: CASSLGPTSGSYEQYF; CDR3nt: TGCGCCAGCAGCTTGGGCCCGACTAGCGGGAGCTACGAGCAGTACTTC
j_gene: TRBJ1-1; len: 15; v_gene: TRBV7-3; abundance: few; d_gene: -; CDR3aa: CASRLEGGTNTEAFF; CDR3nt: TGTGCCAGCAGACTAGAGGGAGGGACGAACACTGAAGCTTTCTTT
j_gene: TRBJ1-1; len: 17; v_gene: TRBV4-2; abundance: few; d_gene: -; CDR3aa: CASSQVKSAVQNTEAFF; CDR3nt: TGTGCCAGCAGCCAAGTGAAAAGTGCGGTACAGAACACTGAAGCTTTCTTT
j_gene: TRBJ2-3; len: 15; v_gene: TRBV5-6; abundance: -; d_gene: -; CDR3aa: CASSLEVSFGGTQYF; CDR3nt: TGTGCCAGCAGCTTGGAGGTCTCCTTCGGAGGTACGCAGTATTTT
j_gene: TRBJ1-4; len: 12; v_gene: TRBV27; abundance: -; d_gene: -; CDR3aa: CASSTSNEKLFF; CDR3nt: -
j_gene: TRBJ2-5; len: 17; v_gene: TRBV27; abundance: -; d_gene: -; CDR3aa: CASSFGGFGRKQETQYF; CDR3nt: TGTGCCAGCAGTTTCGGGGGATTCGGACGGAAACAAGAGACCCAGTACTTC
j_gene: TRBJ1-6; len: 15; v_gene: TRBV6-5; abundance: -; d_gene: -; CDR3aa: CASTSSGNENSPLHF; CDR3nt: TGTGCCAGCACGTCATCAGGGAACGAGAATTCACCCCTCCACTTT
j_gene: TRBJ2-1; len: 18; v_gene: TRBV10-3; abundance: -; d_gene: TRBD2; CDR3aa: CAISESGGSGSSYNEQFF; CDR3nt: TGTGCCATCAGTGAGTCGGGGGGGTCAGGGAGCTCCTACAATGAGCAGTTCTTC
j_gene: TRBJ2-5; len: 16; v_gene: TRBV7-8; abundance: -; d_gene: TRBD2; CDR3aa: CASSLNPSGGGETQYF; CDR3nt: TGTGCCAGCAGCTTAAATCCCAGCGGGGGCGGGGAGACCCAGTACTTC
j_gene: TRBJ2-5; len: 13; v_gene: TRBV19; abundance: -; d_gene: TRBD2; CDR3aa: CASSRISGETQYF; CDR3nt: TGTGCCAGTAGTCGGATTAGCGGGGAGACCCAGTACTTC
j_gene: TRBJ2-1; len: 16; v_gene: TRBV4-1; abundance: -; d_gene: TRBD2; CDR3aa: CASSQDRAGGGNEQFF; CDR3nt: TGCGCCAGCAGCCAAGATAGAGCGGGAGGGGGCAATGAGCAGTTCTTC
j_gene: TRBJ2-2; len: 15; v_gene: TRBV9; abundance: -; d_gene: TRBD2; CDR3aa: CASSATSGRTGELFF; CDR3nt: TGTGCCAGCAGCGCGACTAGCGGGAGGACCGGGGAGCTGTTTTTT
j_gene: TRBJ2-6; len: 16; v_gene: TRBV6-5; abundance: once; d_gene: TRBD1; CDR3aa: CASSWQGAAGANVLTF; CDR3nt: TGTGCCAGCAGTTGGCAGGGGGCAGCTGGGGCCAACGTCCTGACTTTC
j_gene: TRBJ1-1; len: 14; v_gene: TRBV11-2; abundance: -; d_gene: -; CDR3aa: CASSLGQANTEAFF; CDR3nt: TGTGCCAGCAGCTTAGGGCAGGCGAACACTGAAGCTTTCTTT
j_gene: TRBJ1-3; len: 14; v_gene: TRBV3-1/TRBV3-2; abundance: few; d_gene: TRBD1; CDR3aa: CASSPRDRGNTIYF; CDR3nt: TGTGCCAGCAGCCCCCGGGACAGAGGAAACACCATATATTTT
j_gene: TRBJ1-1; len: 12; v_gene: TRBV29-1; abundance: few; d_gene: TRBD1; CDR3aa: CSVQGARTEAFF; CDR3nt: TGCAGCGTACAGGGGGCTCGGACTGAAGCTTTCTTT
j_gene: TRBJ2-5; len: 15; v_gene: TRBV28; abundance: -; d_gene: TRBD2; CDR3aa: CASRGLAGGQETQYF; CDR3nt: TGTGCCAGCAGGGGACTAGCGGGAGGGCAAGAGACCCAGTACTTC